A selection of T cell receptor beta chains follows, all from one sample in a study of T cell repertoires in cytomegalovirus infection. TCRdb reprocessed the reads with MiXCR, giving one entry per CDR3 protein. The sample carries fewer than 550,000 distinct CDR3 sequences, 26% recorded once. The sequenced material came from PBMCs. These receptors all stem from a human donor in good health (CMV status not recorded). Some clones in this sample may be carry-over from other donors' samples. CDR3s leave out the opening cysteine and the closing phenylalanine or tryptophan. Each record gives: V gene, J gene, CDR3 protein.

TRBV27,TRBJ2-7,ASSWGPEVDEQY
TRBV5-3,TRBJ2-3,ASSFLKSGRKGTDTQY
TRBV6-2/TRBV6-3,TRBJ2-6,ASSPGGVGSGANVLT
TRBV4-3,TRBJ2-1,ASSQDRGPYNEQF
TRBV6-1,TRBJ2-7,ASSNIGQGSSYEQY
TRBV12-3/TRBV12-4,TRBJ1-5,ASTTTGARQPQH
TRBV7-4,TRBJ1-1,ASSLALQDNTEAF
TRBV7-9,TRBJ2-3,ASSTSGLRGTQY
TRBV7-6,TRBJ2-1,ASSLTRSGRGSSYNEQF
TRBV15,TRBJ2-4,ATSSGSYIQY
TRBV7-2,TRBJ1-1,ASSLAGENTEAF
TRBV9,TRBJ2-2,ASSVAESGRAANTGELF
TRBV6-2/TRBV6-3,TRBJ2-7,ASSRELAGGGYEQY
TRBV27,TRBJ2-5,ASRAGRWLQETQY
TRBV12-3/TRBV12-4,TRBJ2-7,ASSHHLGGTGRYEQY
TRBV12-3/TRBV12-4,TRBJ2-7,ASSSREGIEQY
TRBV4-3,TRBJ2-5,ASSQDNAPWWTQY
TRBV10-3,TRBJ1-1,AISADRDNTEAF
TRBV7-2,TRBJ2-6,ASSPKSLSGANVLT
TRBV11-3,TRBJ2-2,ASRLTSGSYTGELF
TRBV7-2,TRBJ2-7,ASSDSGRSGAYEQY
TRBV7-2,TRBJ1-5,ASSHKGGGGQPQH
TRBV20-1,TRBJ2-3,SARDFRTSGGSDTQY
TRBV19,TRBJ2-1,ASSVTGTSRITEQF
TRBV6-5,TRBJ1-1,ASSYDAGTANTEAF
TRBV18,TRBJ1-6,ASSPLGKSSYNSPLH
TRBV4-1,TRBJ2-2,ASSQGAGRVYGELF
TRBV20-1,TRBJ2-5,SARPAGQETQY
TRBV7-9,TRBJ2-5,ASSFLAGGPVETQY
TRBV7-9,TRBJ2-1,ASSLGRNSYNEQF
TRBV7-8,TRBJ1-1,ASSLSGTGMEAF
TRBV10-2,TRBJ2-2,ASRIRASGELF
TRBV19,TRBJ1-2,ASNRGGPTNYGYT
TRBV6-2/TRBV6-3,TRBJ2-1,ASSYPQDSMLSYNEQF
TRBV7-7,TRBJ2-1,ASSLTTPLGDEQF
TRBV12-3/TRBV12-4,TRBJ1-1,ASSLQANTKAF
TRBV12-3/TRBV12-4,TRBJ1-6,ASSRATYFLDRESWSPLH
TRBV7-2,TRBJ2-3,ASSSQAGGDTQY
TRBV7-2,TRBJ2-7,ASSHGPSYEQY